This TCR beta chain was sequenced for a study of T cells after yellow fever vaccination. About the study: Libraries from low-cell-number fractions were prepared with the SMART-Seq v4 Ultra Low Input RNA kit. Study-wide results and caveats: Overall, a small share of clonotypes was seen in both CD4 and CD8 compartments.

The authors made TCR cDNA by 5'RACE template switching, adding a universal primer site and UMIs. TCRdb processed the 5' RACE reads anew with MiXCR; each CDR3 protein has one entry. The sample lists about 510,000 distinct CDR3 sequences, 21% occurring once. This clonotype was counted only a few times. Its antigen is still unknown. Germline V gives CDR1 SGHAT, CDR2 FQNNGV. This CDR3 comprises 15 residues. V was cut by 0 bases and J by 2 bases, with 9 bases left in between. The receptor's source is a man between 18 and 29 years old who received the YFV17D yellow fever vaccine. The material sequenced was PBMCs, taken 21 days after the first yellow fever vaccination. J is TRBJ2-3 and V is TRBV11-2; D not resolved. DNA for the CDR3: TGTGCCAGCAGCTTAGAAGGGCTTATCACAGATACGCAGTATTTT. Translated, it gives CASSLEGLITDTQYF. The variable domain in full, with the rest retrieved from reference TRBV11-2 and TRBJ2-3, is EAGVAQSPRYKIIEKRQSVAFWCNPISGHATLYWYQQILGQGPKLLIQFQNNGVVDDSQLPKDRFSAERLKGVDSTLKIQPAKLEDSAVYLCASSLEGLITDTQYFGPGTRLTVL.